This TCR beta chain appears in the sequencing data of a study of blood T cell repertoires in COVID-19. Researchers sorted participants into cohorts using their self-reported clinical history. Per the authors' pipeline: Amplification with reference gene primers provided the estimates of nucleated cell counts. Generated by immunoSEQ multiplex PCR, the TCRdb table keeps only in-frame clones and is missing some. V, J and clone size derive from that table, while D and trimming were established from the DNA sequence. The repertoire holds about 150,000 clones, 80% to 90% seen once, with around 7% in the top ten. The table lists this clone with a few counts. The junction had 5 bases not matched to a gene; V was cut back by 0 bases and J by 8 bases. Germline CDR1 reads SGHRS; CDR2 reads YFSETQ. CDR3 size: 15 residues.

This sequence joins TRBV5-1 and TRBJ1-2; TRBD1 agrees at 12 bases. The receptor was derived from a man aged 45-65 years who had recovered from COVID-19. The specimen sequenced was PBMCs or T cells enriched from blood (not recorded which). In DNA, the CDR3 is TGCGCCAGCAGCTTGGCCGGGACAGGGGGCGAGGGCTACACCTTC. Translating it yields CASSLAGTGGEGYTF.